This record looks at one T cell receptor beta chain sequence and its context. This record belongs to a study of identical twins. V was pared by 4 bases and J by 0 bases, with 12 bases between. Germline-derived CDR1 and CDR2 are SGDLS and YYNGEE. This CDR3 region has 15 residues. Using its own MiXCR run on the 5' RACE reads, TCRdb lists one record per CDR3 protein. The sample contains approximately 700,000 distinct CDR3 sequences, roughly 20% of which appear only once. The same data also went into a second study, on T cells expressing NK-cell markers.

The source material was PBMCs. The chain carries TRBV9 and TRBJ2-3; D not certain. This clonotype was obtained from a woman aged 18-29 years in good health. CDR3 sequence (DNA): TGTGCCAGCAGCATTAGATCAACTAGCACAGATACGCAGTATTTT. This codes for CASSIRSTSTDTQYF.